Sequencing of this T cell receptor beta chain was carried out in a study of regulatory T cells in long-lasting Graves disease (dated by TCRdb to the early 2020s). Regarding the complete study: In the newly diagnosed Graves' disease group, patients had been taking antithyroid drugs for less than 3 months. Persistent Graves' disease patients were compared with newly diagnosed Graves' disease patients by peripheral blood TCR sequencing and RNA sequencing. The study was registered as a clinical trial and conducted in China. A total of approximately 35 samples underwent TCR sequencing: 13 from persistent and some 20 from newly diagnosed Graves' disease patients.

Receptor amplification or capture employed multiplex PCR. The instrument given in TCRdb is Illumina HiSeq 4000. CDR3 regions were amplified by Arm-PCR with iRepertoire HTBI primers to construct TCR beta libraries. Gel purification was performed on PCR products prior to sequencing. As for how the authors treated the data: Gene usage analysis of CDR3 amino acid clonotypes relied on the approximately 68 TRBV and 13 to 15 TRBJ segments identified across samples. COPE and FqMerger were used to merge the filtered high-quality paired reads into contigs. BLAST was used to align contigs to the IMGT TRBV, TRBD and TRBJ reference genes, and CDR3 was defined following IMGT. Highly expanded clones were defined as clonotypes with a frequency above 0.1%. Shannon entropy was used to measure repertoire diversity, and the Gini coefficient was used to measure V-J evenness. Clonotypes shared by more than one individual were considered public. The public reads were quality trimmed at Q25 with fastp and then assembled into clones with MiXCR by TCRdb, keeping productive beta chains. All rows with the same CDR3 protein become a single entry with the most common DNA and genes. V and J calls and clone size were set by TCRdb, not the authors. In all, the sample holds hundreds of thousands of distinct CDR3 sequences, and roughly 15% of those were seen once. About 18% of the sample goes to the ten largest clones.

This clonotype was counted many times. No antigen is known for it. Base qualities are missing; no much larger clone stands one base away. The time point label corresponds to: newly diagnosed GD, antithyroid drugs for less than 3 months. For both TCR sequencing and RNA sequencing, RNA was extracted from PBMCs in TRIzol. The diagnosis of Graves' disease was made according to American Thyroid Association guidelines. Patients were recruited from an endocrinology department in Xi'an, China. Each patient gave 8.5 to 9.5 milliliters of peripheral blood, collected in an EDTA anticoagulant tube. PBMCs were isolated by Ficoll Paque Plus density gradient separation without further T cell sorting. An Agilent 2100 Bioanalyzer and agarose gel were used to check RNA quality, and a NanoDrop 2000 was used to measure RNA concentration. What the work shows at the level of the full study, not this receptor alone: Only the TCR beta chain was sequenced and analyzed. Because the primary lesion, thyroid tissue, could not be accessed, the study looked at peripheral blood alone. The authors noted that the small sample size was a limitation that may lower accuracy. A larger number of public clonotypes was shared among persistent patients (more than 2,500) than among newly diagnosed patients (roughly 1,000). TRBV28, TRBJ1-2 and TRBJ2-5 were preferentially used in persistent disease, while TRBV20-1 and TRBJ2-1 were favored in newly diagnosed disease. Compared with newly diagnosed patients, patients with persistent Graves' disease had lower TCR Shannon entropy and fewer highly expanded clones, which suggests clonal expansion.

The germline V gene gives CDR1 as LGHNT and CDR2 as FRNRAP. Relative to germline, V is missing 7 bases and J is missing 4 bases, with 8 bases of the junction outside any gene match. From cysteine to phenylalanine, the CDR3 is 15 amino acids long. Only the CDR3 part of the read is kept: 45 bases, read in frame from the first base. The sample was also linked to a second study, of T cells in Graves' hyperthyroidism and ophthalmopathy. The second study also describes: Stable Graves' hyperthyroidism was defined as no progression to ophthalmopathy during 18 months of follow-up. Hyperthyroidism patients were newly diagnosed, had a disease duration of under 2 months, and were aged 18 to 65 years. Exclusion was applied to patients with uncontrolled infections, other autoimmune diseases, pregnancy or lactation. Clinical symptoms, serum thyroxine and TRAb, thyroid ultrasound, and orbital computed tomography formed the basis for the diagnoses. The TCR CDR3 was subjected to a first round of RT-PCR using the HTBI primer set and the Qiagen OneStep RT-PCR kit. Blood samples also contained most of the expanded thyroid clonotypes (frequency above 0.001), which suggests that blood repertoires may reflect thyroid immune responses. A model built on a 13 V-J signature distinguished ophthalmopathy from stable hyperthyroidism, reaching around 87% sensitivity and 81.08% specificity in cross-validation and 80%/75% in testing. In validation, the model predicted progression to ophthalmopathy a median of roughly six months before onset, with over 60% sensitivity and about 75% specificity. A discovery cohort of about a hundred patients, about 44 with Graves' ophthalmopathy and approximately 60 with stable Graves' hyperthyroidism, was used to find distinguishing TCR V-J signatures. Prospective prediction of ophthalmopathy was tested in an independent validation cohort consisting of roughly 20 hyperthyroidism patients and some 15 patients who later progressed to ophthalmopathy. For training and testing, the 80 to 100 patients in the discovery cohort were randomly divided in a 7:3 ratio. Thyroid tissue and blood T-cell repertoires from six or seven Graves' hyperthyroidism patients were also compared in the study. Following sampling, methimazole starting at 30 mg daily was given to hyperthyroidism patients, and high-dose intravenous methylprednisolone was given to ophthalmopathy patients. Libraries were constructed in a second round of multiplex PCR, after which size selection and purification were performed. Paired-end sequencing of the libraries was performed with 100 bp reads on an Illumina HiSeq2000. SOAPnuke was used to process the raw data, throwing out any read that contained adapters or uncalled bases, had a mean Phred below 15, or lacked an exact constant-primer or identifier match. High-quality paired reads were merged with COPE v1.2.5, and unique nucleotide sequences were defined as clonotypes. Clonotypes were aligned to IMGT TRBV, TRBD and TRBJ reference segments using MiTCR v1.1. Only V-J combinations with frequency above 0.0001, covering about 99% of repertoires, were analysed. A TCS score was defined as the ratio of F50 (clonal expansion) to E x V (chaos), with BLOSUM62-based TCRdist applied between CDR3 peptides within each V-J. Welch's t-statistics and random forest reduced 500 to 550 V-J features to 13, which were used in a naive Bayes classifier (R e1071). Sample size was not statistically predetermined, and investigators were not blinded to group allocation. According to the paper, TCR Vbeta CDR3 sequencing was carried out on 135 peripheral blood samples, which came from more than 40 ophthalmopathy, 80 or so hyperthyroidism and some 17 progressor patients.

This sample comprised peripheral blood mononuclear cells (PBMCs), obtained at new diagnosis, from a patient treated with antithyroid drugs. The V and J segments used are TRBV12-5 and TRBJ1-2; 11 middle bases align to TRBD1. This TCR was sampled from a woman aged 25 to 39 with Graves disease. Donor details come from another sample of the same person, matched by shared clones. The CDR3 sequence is CASAPGQGAFYGYTF. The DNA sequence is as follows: TGTGCTAGTGCCCCTGGACAGGGGGCTTTCTATGGCTACACCTTC. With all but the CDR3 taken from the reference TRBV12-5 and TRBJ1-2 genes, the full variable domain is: DARVTQTPRHKVTEMGQEVTMRCQPILGHNTVFWYRQTMMQGLELLAYFRNRAPLDDSGMPKDRFSAEMPDATLATLKIQPSEPRDSAVYFCASAPGQGAFYGYTFGSGTRLTVV.